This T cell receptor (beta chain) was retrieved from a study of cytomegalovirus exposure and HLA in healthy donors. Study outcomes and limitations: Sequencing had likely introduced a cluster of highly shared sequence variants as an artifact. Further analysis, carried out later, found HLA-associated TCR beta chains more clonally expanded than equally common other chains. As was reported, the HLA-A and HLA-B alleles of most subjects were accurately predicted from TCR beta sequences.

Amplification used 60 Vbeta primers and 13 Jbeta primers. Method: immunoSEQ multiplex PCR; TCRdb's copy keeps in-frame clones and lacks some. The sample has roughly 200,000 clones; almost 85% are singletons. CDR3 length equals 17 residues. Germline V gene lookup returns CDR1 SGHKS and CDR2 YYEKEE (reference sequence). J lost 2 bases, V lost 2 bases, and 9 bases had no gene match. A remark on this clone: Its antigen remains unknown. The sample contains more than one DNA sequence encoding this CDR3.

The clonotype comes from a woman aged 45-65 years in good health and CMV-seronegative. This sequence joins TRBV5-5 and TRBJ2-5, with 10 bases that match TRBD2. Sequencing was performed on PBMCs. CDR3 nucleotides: TGTGCCAGCAGCTTATGGGTAGCGGGAGGACGTCAAGAGACCCAGTACTTC. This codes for CASSLWVAGGRQETQYF.